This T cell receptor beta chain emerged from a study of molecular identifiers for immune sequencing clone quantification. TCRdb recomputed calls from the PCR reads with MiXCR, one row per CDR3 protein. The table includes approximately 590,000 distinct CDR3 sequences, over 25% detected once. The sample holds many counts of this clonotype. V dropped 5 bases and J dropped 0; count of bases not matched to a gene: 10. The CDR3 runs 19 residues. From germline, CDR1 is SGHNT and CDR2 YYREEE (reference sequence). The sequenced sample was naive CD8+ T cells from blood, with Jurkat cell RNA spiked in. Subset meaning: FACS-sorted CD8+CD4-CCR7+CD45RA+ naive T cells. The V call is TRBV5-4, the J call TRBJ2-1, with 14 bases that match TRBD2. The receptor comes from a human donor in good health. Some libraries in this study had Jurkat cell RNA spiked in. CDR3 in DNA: TGTGCCAGCAGACCCGGGACTAGCGGGAGTCCTGTCTCCTACAATGAGCAGTTCTTC. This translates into CASRPGTSGSPVSYNEQFF.